Each of the 5 T cell receptor beta chains below was sequenced from the same sample in a study of CXCR3-negative and CXCR3-positive naive CD8 T cells. General observations from the study: Naive cells that were CXCR3-positive had more hydrophobic TRB CDR3s (compared with CXCR3-negative naive cells).

All TRB cDNA libraries came from 5' RACE performed with UMI labels. TCRdb re-called the 5' RACE reads; every CDR3 protein appears as one record, without DNA. The sample data list 7,000 or so distinct CDR3 sequences. These receptors are not linked to any known antigen. Specimen: naive CXCR3+ CD8+ T cells from blood. Stated subset: CD45RO-CCR7+CD27+CD95- naive CD8+ T cells expressing CXCR3 (TNR3+). These receptors all come from a human donor in good health. Some clones in this sample may be carry-over from other donors' samples.

The J gene is TRBJ2-1, the V gene TRBV29-1; as DNA is missing, the TRBD1 call by TCRdb cannot be tested. Germline V CDR1 and CDR2: SQVTM, ANQGSEA. The CDR3 sequence is 14 residues long. The CDR3 region is CSVDPPVQNNEQFF.

Frequency places this clonotype as medium-sized. The rearrangement links TRBV28 to TRBJ1-5. Germline-derived CDR1 and CDR2 are MDHEN and SYDVKM. The CDR3 is made up of 17 amino acids. The CDR3 sequence is CASSLFGFRFGNQPQHF.

The chain is built from TRBV20-1 and TRBJ2-7; TCRdb gives TRBD2 as the D gene, but with no DNA this cannot be confirmed. CDR1 DFQATT and CDR2 SNEGSKA come from the germline V gene (reference sequence). The CDR3 spans 15 residues. Here the CDR3 reads CSASGLAGPTYEQYF.

The chain links TRBV29-1 to TRBJ2-7; TCRdb indicates TRBD1, and absent DNA this call remains unverified. Germline CDR1 is SQVTM and CDR2 is ANQGSEA. The length of the CDR3 is 14 residues. The CDR3 loop is CSVMTGMWAYEQYF.

This clonotype is labeled medium-sized based on frequency. The chain carries TRBV10-2 and TRBJ1-5; TCRdb proposes TRBD1, but this gene call is untestable without DNA. Germline V CDR1 and CDR2: WSHSY, SAAADI. This CDR3 region has 14 residues. The CDR3 spells CASSHKQGDQPQHF.